The 5 T cell receptor beta chains reported below all come from one sample, sequenced in a study of blood T cell repertoires in COVID-19. TCRdb's table, derived via immunoSEQ multiplex PCR, lists solely in-frame clones and lacks some. The sample includes about 140,000 clones, roughly 84% of them seen just once. The sample comprised peripheral blood. The receptor source for this set is a man aged 30 to 39 with COVID-19, enrolled during active disease.

J is TRBJ1-3 and V is TRBV28; D possibly corresponds to TRBD1 (5 bases). Germline-derived CDR1 and CDR2 are MDHEN and SYDVKM. This CDR3 spans 15 amino acids. The ends were cut back, 2 bases at V and 2 bases at J, with 10 bases in the middle. CDR3 loop: CASSLRGGAGNTIYF. Here the CDR3 DNA reads TGTGCCAGCAGTTTACGGGGAGGGGCTGGAAACACCATATATTTT.

J is TRBJ2-1 and V is TRBV5-8; a weak D match, TRBD2 (5 bases). Germline CDR1 SGHTS, CDR2 YDEGEE. The germline V and J ends were trimmed by 9 bases and 2 bases, with 6 bases remaining between them. This CDR3 region has 11 residues. CDR3 residues: CATRAYNEQFF. The CDR3 nucleotides read TGTGCCACGCGGGCCTACAATGAGCAGTTCTTC.

This clone has a handful of counts. The rearrangement uses TRBV9 and TRBJ2-7, with a tentative D call TRBD2 (6 bases). The CDR3 totals 14 residues. V dropped 4 bases and J dropped 2 bases, with 13 bases sitting between them. CDR1 is SGDLS and CDR2 is YYNGEE in the germline V gene. The CDR3 here is CASSLGGAAYEQYF. The CDR3 region has the DNA TGTGCCAGCAGCTTGGGGGGAGCCGCCTACGAGCAGTACTTC.

The genes are TRBV30 and TRBJ2-7; maybe TRBD2 (5 bases). The CDR3 extends over 14 amino acids. Per the germline V gene, CDR1 is GTSNPN and CDR2 is SVGIG (reference sequence). V was cut by 0 bases and J by 2 bases, with 11 bases left in between. Here the CDR3 DNA reads TGTGCCTGGAGTGTCGGGGTCCAAACCTACGAGCAGTACTTC. Translated: CAWSVGVQTYEQYF.

This clone came up once. The chain has TRBV24-1 and TRBJ2-2; D might be TRBD1 (6 bases). V gave up 5 bases and J gave up 1 base, with 10 bases separating them. This CDR3 has 15 residues. Looked up from germline, CDR1 is KGHDR and CDR2 is SFDVKD. The CDR3 nucleotides read TGTGCCACCAGTGGTCCGGGACAGAACACCGGGGAGCTGTTTTTT. This translates into CATSGPGQNTGELFF.